The clone carrying this TCR delta chain has only a few counts. Possible read error: a much larger clone is one base away. The CDR3 covers 15 residues. Germline V gene lookup returns CDR1 GEAIGNYY and CDR2 EKD. V lost 2 bases to trimming and J lost 4 bases; unmatched junction nucleotides: 9. The data derive from a study of gamma-delta T cells after stem cell transplantation. TCRdb processed the RT-PCR reads again with the CATT caller. The sample yields over a thousand delta-chain clones, approximately 7.5% seen once. The material sequenced was gamma-delta T cells. The chain couples TRDV2 to TRDJ1; 7 bases align to TRDD3. The receptor was isolated from a human donor. It is not recorded whose cells these are; they may come from a transplant donor. The CDR3 DNA follows: TGTGCCTGTGACAACCTGGGGGCTCAGGACGATAAACTCATCTTT. It translates to CACDNLGAQDDKLIF.